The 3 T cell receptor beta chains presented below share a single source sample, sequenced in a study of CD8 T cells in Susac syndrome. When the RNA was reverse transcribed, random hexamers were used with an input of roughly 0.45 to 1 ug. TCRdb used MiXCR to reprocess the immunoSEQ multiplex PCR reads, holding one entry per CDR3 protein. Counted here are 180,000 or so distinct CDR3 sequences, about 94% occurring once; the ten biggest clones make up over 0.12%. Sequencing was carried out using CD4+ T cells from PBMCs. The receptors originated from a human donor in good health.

CDR3 residues: CSASRGNNYGYTF. The CDR3 DNA follows: TGCAGTGCTTCTCGGGGAAATAACTATGGCTACACCTTC. V gene TRBV20-1 combines with J gene TRBJ1-2; D unresolved. The CDR3 has 13 residues. The V gene's germline CDR1 is DFQATT and CDR2 SNEGSKA (reference sequence). V lost 5 bases to trimming and J lost 1 base, with 11 bases between them.

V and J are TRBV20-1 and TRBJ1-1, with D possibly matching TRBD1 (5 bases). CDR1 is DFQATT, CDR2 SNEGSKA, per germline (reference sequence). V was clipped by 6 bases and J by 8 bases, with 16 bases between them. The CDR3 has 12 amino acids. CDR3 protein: CSAGVVVGEAFF. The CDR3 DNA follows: TGCAGTGCAGGGGTGGTAGTAGGCGAAGCTTTCTTT.

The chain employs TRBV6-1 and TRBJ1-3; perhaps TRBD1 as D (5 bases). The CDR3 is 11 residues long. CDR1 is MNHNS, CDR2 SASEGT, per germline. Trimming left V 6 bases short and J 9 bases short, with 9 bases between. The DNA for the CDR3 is TGTGCCAGCAGCCCAGGGAGCACCATATATTTT. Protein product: CASSPGSTIYF.